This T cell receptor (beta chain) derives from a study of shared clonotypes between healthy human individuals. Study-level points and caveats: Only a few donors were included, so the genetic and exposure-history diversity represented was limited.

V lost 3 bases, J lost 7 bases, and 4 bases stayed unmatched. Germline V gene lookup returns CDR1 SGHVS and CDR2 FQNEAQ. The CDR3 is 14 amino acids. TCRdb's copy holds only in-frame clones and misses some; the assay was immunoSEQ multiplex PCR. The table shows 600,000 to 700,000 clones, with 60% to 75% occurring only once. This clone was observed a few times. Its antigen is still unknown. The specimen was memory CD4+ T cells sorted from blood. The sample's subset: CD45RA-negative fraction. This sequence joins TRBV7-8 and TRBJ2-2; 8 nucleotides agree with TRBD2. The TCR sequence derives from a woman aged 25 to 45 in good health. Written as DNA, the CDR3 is TGTGCCAGCAGCTTTTCTAGCGGGCACGGGGAGCTGTTTTTT. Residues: CASSFSSGHGELFF.